This TCR beta chain originates from a study of T-cell reconstitution after alpha-beta-depleted transplantation in children. This clonotype was detected only a few times. Unique molecular identifiers were built into the TCRbeta library. Via MiXCR, TCRdb re-called the PCR reads, giving one row per CDR3 protein. The sample contains over 550,000 distinct CDR3 sequences, about 10% of which appear only once. The germline CDR1 and CDR2 sequences are KGHSH and LQKENI. V was shortened by 2 bases and J by 0 bases, with 14 bases between the two germline ends. CDR3 size: 16 residues. The sequenced sample was PBMCs from the stem cell graft donor, obtained from the stem cell graft. The TCR comes from a human donor who donated a stem cell graft to a child with acute myeloid leukemia. The rearrangement uses TRBV18 and TRBJ2-7; D may be TRBD1 (6 bases). CDR3 loop: CASSPTTGAGSYEQYF. CDR3 nucleotide sequence: TGTGCCAGCTCACCAACGACAGGAGCAGGCTCCTACGAGCAGTACTTC.